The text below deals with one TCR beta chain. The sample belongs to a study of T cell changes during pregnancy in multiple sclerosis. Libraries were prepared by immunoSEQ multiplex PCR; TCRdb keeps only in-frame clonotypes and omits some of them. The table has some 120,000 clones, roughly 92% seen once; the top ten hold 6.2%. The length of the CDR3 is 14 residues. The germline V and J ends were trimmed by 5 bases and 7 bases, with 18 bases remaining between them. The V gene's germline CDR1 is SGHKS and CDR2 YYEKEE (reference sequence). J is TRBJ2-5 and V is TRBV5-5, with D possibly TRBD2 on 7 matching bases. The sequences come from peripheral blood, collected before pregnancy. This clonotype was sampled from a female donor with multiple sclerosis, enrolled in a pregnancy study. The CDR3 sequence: CASRFGGGEGTQYF. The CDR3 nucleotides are TGTGCCAGCAGGTTTGGGGGGGGCGAGGGGACCCAGTACTTC. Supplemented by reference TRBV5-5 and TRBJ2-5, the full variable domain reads DAGVTQSPTHLIKTRGQQVTLRCSPISGHKSVSWYQQVLGQGPQFIFQYYEKEERGRGNFPDRFSARQFPNYSSELNVNALLLGDSALYLCASRFGGGEGTQYFGPGTRLLVL.